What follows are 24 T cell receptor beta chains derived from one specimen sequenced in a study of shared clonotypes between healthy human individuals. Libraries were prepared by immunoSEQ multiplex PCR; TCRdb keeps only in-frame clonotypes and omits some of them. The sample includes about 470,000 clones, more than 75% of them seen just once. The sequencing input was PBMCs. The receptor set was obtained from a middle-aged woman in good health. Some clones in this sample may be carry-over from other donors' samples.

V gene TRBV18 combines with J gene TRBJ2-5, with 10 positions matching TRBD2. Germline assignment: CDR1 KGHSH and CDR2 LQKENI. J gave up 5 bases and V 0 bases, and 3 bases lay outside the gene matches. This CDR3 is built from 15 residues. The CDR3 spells CASSPPLAGYETQYF. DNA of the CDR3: TGTGCCAGCTCACCACCACTAGCGGGATATGAGACCCAGTACTTC. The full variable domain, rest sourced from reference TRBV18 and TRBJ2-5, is NAGVMQNPRHLVRRRGQEARLRCSPMKGHSHVYWYRQLPEEGLKFMVYLQKENIIDESGMPKERFSAEFPKEGPSILRIQQVVRGDSAAYFCASSPPLAGYETQYFGPGTRLLVL.

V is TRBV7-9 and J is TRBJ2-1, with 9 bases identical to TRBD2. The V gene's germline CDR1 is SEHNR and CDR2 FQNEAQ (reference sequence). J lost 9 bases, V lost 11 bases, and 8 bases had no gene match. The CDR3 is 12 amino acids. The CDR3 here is CAGSSGTVEQFF. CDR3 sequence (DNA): TGTGCCGGCTCTAGCGGGACGGTTGAGCAGTTCTTC.

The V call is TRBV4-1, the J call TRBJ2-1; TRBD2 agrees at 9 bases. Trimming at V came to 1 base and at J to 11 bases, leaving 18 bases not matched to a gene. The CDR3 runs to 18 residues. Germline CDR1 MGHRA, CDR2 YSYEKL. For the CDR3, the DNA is TGCGCCAGCAGCCAAGTTGGTTTCGGGCTAGCGGGGTCAGGTAAGCAGTTCTTC. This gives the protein CASSQVGFGLAGSGKQFF.

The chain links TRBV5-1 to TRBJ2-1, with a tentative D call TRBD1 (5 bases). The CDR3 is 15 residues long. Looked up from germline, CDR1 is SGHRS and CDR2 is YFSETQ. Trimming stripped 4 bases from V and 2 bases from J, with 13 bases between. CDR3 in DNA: TGCGCCAGCAGCCTCTCGACAGAGACCTACAATGAGCAGTTCTTC. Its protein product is CASSLSTETYNEQFF.

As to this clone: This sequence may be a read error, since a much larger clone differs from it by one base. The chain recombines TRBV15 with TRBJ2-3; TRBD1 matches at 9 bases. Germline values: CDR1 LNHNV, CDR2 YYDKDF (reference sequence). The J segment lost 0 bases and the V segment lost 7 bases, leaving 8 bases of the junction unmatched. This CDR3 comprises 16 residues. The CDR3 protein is CATNRGQGFSTDTQYF. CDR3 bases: TGTGCCACCAACAGGGGACAGGGTTTTAGCACAGATACGCAGTATTTT.

The CDR3 reads CASSRLGVNTGELFF. Written as DNA, the CDR3 is TGTGCCAGCAGTCGACTAGGGGTGAACACCGGGGAGCTGTTTTTT. The genes are TRBV2 and TRBJ2-2; possible D gene TRBD2, 6 bases. V was shortened by 5 bases and J by 1 base, with 11 bases between the two germline ends. The CDR3 has 15 amino acids. Germline CDR1 reads SNHLY; CDR2 reads FYNNEI.

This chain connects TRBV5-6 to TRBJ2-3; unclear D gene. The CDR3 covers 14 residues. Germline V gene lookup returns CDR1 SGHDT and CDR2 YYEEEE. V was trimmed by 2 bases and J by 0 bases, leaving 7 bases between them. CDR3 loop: CASSFVSSTDTQYF. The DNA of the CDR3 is TGTGCCAGCAGCTTTGTGTCTAGCACAGATACGCAGTATTTT.

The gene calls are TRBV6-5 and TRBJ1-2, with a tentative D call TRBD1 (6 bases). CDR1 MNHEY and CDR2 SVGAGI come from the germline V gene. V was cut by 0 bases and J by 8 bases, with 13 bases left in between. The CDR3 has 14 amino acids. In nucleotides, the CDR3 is TGTGCCAGCAGTTACTCGAGGACAGTTAGAGGCTACACCTTC. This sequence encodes CASSYSRTVRGYTF.

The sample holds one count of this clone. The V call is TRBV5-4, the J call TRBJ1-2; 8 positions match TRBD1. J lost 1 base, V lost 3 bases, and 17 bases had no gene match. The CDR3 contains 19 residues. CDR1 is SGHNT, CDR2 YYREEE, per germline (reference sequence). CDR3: CASSSGKGGGTGGNYGYTF. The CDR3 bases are TGTGCCAGCAGCTCCGGGAAAGGGGGTGGGACAGGCGGTAACTATGGCTACACCTTC.

The CDR3 reads CASTGERLANNEQFF. The CDR3 region has the DNA TGTGCCAGTACCGGAGAGAGACTAGCAAACAATGAGCAGTTCTTC. V is TRBV19 and J is TRBJ2-1; 7 nucleotides agree with TRBD2. The germline gives CDR1 LNHDA, CDR2 SQIVND (reference sequence). This CDR3 contains 15 residues. The ends lost 7 bases at V and 5 bases at J; junction bases unmatched: 11.

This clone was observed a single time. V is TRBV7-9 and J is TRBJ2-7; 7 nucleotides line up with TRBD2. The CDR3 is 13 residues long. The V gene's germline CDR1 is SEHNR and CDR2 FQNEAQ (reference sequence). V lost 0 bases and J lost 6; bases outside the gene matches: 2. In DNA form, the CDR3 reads TGTGCCAGCAGCTTAGCTGGCGGGGGCGAGCAGTACTTC. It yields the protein CASSLAGGGEQYF.

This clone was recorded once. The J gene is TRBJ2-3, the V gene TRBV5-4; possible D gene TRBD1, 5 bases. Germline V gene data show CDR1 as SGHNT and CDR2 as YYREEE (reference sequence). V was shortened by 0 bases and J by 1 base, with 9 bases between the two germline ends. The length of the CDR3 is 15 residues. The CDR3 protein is CASSLVGRGTDTQYF. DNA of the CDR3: TGTGCCAGCAGCTTGGTCGGCAGGGGCACAGATACGCAGTATTTT. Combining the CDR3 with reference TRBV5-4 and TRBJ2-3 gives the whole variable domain ETGVTQSPTHLIKTRGQQVTLRCSSQSGHNTVSWYQQALGQGPQFIFQYYREEENGRGNFPPRFSGLQFPNYSSELNVNALELDDSALYLCASSLVGRGTDTQYFGPGTRLTVL.

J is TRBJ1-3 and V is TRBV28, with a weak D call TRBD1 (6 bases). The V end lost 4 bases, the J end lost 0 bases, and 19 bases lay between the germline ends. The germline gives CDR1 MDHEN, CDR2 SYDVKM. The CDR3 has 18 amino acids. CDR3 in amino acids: CASSSIDRTLSSGNTIYF. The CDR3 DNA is TGTGCCAGCAGTTCTATCGACAGGACACTAAGCTCTGGAAACACCATATATTTT.

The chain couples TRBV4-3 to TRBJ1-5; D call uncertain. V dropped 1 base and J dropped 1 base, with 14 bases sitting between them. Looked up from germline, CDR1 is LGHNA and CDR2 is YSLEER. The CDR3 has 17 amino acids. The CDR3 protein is CASSQALSGPSNQPQHF. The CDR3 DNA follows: TGCGCCAGCAGCCAAGCGTTGTCCGGGCCCAGCAATCAGCCCCAGCATTTT.

The CDR3 spells CASSQGRSSGNTIYF. In DNA, the CDR3 is TGTGCCAGCAGTCAGGGACGCAGCTCTGGAAACACCATATATTTT. The chain employs TRBV11-2 and TRBJ1-3; D is perhaps TRBD1 (5 bases). Germline lookup yields CDR1 SGHAT and CDR2 FQNNGV. The V and J ends lost 6 bases and 0 bases respectively, with 12 bases between them. There are 15 residues in the CDR3.

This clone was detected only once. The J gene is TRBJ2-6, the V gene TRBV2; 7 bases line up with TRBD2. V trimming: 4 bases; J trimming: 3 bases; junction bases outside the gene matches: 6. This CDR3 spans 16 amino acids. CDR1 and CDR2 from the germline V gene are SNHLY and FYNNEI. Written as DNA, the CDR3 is TGTGCCAGCAGTGCCCCGGGGAGGGATGGGGCCAACGTCCTGACTTTC. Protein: CASSAPGRDGANVLTF.

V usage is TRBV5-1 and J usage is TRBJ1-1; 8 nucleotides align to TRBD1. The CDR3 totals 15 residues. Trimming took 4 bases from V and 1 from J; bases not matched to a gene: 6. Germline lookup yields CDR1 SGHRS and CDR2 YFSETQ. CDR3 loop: CASSPQGTGNTEAFF. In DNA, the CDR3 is TGCGCCAGCAGCCCCCAAGGGACAGGGAACACTGAAGCTTTCTTT.

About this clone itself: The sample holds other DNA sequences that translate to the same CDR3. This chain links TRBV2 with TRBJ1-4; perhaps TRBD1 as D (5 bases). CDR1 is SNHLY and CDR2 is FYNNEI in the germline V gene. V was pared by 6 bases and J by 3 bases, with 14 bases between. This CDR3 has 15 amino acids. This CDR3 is CASRGRGGANEKLFF. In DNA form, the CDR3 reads TGTGCCAGCAGGGGTCGGGGGGGAGCTAATGAAAAACTGTTTTTT.

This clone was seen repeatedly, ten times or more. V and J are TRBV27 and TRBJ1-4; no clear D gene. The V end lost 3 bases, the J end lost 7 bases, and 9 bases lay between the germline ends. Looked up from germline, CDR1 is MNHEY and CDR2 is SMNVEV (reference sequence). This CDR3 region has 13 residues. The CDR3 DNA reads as TGTGCCAGCAGTTTGCTCGGGAGTGAAAAACTGTTTTTT. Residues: CASSLLGSEKLFF.

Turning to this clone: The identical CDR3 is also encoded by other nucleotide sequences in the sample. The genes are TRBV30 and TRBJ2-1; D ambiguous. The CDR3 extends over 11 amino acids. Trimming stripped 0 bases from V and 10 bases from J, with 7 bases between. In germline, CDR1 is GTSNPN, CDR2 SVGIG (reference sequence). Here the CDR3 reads CAWSVLREQFF. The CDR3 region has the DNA TGTGCCTGGAGTGTACTTAGAGAGCAGTTCTTC.

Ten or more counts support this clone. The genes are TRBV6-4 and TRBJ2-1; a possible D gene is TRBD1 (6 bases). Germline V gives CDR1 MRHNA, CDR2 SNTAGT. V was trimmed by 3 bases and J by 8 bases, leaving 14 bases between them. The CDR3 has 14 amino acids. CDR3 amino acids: CASSESGVADEQFF. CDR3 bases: TGTGCCAGCAGTGAATCAGGGGTTGCGGATGAGCAGTTCTTC.

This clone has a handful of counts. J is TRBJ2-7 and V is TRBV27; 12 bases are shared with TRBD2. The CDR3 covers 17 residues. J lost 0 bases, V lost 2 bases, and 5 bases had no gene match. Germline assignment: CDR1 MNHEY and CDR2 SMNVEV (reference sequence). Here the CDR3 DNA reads TGTGCCAGCAGTTTACGGGGACTAGCGGGCCTCTCCTACGAGCAGTACTTC. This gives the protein CASSLRGLAGLSYEQYF.

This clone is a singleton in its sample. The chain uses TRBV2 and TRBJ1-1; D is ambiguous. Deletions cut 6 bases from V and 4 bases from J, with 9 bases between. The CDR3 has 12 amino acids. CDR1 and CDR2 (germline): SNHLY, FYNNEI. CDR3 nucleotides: TGTGCCAGCAGGGGCGTGGGCACTGAAGCTTTCTTT. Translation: CASRGVGTEAFF.

The CDR3 region has the DNA TGTGCCAGCAGCAAGAGACAGGGGCGGGGCACCGGGGAGCTGTTTTTT. It specifies CASSKRQGRGTGELFF. This chain joins TRBV21-1 and TRBJ2-2; TRBD1, as called in the table, went unchecked against the DNA. TRBV21-1 is classified as a pseudogene. The CDR3 is 16 amino acids.